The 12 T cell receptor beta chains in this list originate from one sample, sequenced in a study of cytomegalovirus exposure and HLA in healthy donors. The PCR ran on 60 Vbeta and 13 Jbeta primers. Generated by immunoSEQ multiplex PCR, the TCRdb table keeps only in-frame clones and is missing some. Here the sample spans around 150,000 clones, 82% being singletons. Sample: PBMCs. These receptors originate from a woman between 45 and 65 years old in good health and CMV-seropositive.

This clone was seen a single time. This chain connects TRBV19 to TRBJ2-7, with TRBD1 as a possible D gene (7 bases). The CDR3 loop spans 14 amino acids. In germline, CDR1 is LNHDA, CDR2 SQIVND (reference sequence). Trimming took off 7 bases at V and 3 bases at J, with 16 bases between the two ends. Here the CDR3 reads CASTRQGGNYEQYF. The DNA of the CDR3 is TGTGCCAGTACCAGACAGGGCGGGAACTACGAGCAGTACTTC.

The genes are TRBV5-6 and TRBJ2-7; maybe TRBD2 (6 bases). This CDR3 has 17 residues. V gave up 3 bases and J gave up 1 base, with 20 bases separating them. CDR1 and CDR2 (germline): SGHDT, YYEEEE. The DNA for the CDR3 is TGTGCCAGCAGCTGGGGGGTCGAAGACAGTCGATCCTACGAGCAGTACTTC. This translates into CASSWGVEDSRSYEQYF.

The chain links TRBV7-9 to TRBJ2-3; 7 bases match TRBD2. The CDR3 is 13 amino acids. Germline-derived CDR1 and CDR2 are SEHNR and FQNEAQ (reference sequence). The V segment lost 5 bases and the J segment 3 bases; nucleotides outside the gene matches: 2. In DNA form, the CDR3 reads TGTGCCAGCAGCCCCGGGGGGACAGATACGCAGTATTTT. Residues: CASSPGGTDTQYF.

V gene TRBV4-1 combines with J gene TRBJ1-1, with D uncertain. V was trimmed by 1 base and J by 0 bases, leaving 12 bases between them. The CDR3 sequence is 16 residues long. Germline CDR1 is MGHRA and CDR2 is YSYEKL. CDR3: CASSQAPLIMNTEAFF. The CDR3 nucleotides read TGCGCCAGCAGCCAAGCGCCACTCATCATGAACACTGAAGCTTTCTTT.

CDR3 protein: CASSLDSGGDVYTF. The CDR3, as DNA: TGCGCCAGCAGCTTGGATTCAGGGGGTGATGTCTACACCTTC. This chain links TRBV5-1 with TRBJ1-2; 7 positions agree with TRBD1. Germline trimming cut 0 bases from V and 10 bases from J; bases unmatched to any gene: 9. This CDR3 region has 14 residues. Per germline, CDR1 SGHRS and CDR2 YFSETQ.

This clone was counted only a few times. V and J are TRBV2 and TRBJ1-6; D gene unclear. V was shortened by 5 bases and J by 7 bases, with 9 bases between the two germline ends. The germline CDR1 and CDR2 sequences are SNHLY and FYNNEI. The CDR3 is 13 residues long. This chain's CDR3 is CASSSGVNSPLHF. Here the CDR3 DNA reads TGTGCCAGCAGTTCCGGAGTAAATTCACCCCTCCACTTT.

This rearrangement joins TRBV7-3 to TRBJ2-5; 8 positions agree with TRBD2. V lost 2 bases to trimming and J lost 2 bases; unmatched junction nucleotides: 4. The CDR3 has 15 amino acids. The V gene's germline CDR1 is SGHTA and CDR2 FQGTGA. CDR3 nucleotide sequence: TGTGCCAGCAGCTTAGGAGTAGCGGGGCAAGAGACCCAGTACTTC. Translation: CASSLGVAGQETQYF. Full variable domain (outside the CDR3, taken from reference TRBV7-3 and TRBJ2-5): GAGVSQTPSNKVTEKGKYVELRCDPISGHTALYWYRQSLGQGPEFLIYFQGTGAADDSGLPNDRFFAVRPEGSVSTLKIQRTERGDSAVYLCASSLGVAGQETQYFGPGTRLLVL.

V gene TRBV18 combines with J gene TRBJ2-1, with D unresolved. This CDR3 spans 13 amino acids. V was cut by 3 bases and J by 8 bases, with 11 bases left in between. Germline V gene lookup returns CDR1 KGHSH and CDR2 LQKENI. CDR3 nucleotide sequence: TGTGCCAGCTCACCCGAAATAGCCCATGAGCAGTTCTTC. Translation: CASSPEIAHEQFF.

The CDR3 spells CASRPRQVYNEQFF. CDR3 coding DNA: TGCGCCAGCAGACCCCGACAGGTTTACAATGAGCAGTTCTTC. This chain uses TRBV5-1 with TRBJ2-1, with D possibly being TRBD1 (6 bases). From germline, CDR1 is SGHRS and CDR2 YFSETQ. The CDR3 runs to 14 residues. Trimming took off 5 bases at V and 4 bases at J, with 13 bases between the two ends.

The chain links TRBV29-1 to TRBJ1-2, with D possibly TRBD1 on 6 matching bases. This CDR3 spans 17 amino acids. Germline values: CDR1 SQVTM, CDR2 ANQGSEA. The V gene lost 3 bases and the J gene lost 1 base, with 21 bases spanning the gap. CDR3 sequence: CSVDPLTTDSFNYGYTF. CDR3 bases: TGCAGCGTTGACCCCCTGACGACGGACAGCTTTAACTATGGCTACACCTTC.

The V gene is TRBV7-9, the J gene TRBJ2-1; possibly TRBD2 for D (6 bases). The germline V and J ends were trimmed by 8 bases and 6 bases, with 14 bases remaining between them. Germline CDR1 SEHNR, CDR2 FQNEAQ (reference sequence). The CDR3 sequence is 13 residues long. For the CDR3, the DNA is TGTGCCAGCCGTCGAGGGACTGGCAATGAGCAGTTCTTC. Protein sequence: CASRRGTGNEQFF.

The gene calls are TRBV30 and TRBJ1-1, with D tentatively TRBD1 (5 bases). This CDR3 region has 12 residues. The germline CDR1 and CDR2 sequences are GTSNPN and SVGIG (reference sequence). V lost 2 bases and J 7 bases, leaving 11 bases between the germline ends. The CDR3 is CAWSRQGDEAFF. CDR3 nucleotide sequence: TGTGCCTGGAGTCGGCAGGGCGATGAAGCTTTCTTT.